The T cell receptor beta chain under discussion was sequenced for a study of response to subunit inactivated influenza vaccine. This clonotype has just a few counts. Its antigen is not known. V lost 1 base to trimming and J lost 4 bases; unmatched junction nucleotides: 3. Germline CDR1 and CDR2: LGHNA and YNFKEQ. There are 15 residues in the CDR3. Regarding the study as a whole: Few new T cells, the authors suggested, are recruited by each seasonal influenza vaccination.

TCRdb reanalysed the RT-PCR reads using MiXCR and keeps one entry per CDR3 protein. The data hold 450,000 to 600,000 distinct CDR3 sequences, with 6.5% to 8% observed a single time. The chain has TRBV4-2 and TRBJ1-3; 8 bases agree with TRBD1. Sequencing was performed on PBMCs from blood, taken 23 months after vaccination. The source of this sequence is a man between 50 and 69 years old who received an inactivated influenza vaccine. The CDR3 sequence is CASSQARGPGNTIYF. The CDR3 region has the DNA TGTGCCAGCAGCCAAGCCAGGGGGCCCGGAAACACCATATATTTT.